This T cell receptor beta chain stems from a study of blood T cell repertoires in COVID-19. Study overall: COVID-19 samples, acute and convalescent, were from the United States, Italy and Spain. The cDNA or gDNA used as material had been derived from T cells, B-cell-depleted T cells, or PBMCs.

This clone was seen ten or more times. In the source study's methods: Estimates of nucleated cell counts were drawn from the amplification of reference gene primers. Assay: immunoSEQ multiplex PCR; the TCRdb copy retains only in-frame clones and omits some. That table supplies the V and J calls and clone size; D and trimming were determined from the DNA. The sample consists of 150,000 or so clones, 75% to 90% of them appearing once. Recruited during active infection, patients (from Seattle) were subsequently followed longitudinally. The germline V and J ends were trimmed by 10 bases and 4 bases, with 19 bases remaining between them. CDR3 size: 15 residues. The germline CDR1 and CDR2 sequences are LNHDA and SQIVND (reference sequence).

This TCR was recovered from a man aged 18 to 35 with COVID-19, enrolled during active disease. What was sequenced was peripheral blood. This sequence joins TRBV19 and TRBJ2-2; a weak D match, TRBD1 (5 bases). The CDR3 DNA follows: TGTGCCACCACTCATGGTGACAGCCCCACCGGGGAGCTGTTTTTT. Amino acid sequence: CATTHGDSPTGELFF. The full variable domain, with the rest looked up from reference TRBV19 and TRBJ2-2, is DGGITQSPKYLFRKEGQNVTLSCEQNLNHDAMYWYRQDPGQGLRLIYYSQIVNDFQKGDIAEGYSVSREKKESFPLTVTSAQKNPTAFYLCATTHGDSPTGELFFGEGSRLTVL.